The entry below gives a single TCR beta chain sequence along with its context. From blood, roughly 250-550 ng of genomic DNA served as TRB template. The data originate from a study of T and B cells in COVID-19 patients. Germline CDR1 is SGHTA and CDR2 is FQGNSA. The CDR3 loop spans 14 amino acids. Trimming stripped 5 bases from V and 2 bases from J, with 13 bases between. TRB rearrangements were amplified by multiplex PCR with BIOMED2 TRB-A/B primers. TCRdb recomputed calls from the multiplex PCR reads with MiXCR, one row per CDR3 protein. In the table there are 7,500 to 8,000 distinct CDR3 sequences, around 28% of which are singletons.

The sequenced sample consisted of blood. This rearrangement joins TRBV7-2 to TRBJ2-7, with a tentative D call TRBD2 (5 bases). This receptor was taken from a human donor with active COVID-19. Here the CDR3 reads CASSPDFPPYEQYF. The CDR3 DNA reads TGTGCCAGCAGCCCGGACTTCCCACCCTACGAGCAGTACTTC.